The present TCR beta chain was sequenced within a study of shared clonotypes between healthy human individuals. Among the donors, all were Caucasian adults who lived in Nashville, Tennessee. J gave up 1 base and V 7 bases, and 8 bases lay outside the gene matches. The CDR3 has 15 residues. Germline loops: CDR1 LNHDA, CDR2 SQIVND (reference sequence). The method was immunoSEQ multiplex PCR; TCRdb's version includes in-frame clones alone and lacks a portion of them. The sample yields fewer than 650,000 clones, around 76% seen once. The TCR sequence derives from a woman between 40 and 55 years old in good health. Some clones in this sample may be carry-over from other donors' samples. The sequenced sample was PBMCs. The rearrangement joins TRBV19 to TRBJ1-2, with 8 bases matching TRBD1. The CDR3 is CASTLQGEFNYGYTF. The CDR3 coding sequence is TGTGCCAGTACCCTACAGGGGGAATTTAACTATGGCTACACCTTC. Variable domain in full (rest from reference TRBV19 and TRBJ1-2): DGGITQSPKYLFRKEGQNVTLSCEQNLNHDAMYWYRQDPGQGLRLIYYSQIVNDFQKGDIAEGYSVSREKKESFPLTVTSAQKNPTAFYLCASTLQGEFNYGYTFGSGTRLTVV.